This T cell receptor beta chain was sequenced for a study of long-term antiretroviral therapy in people with HIV (dated by TCRdb to 2022 to 2024). A note on the overall study: The earliest samples were collected roughly a decade before the 2015 WHO recommendation for immediate ART, at a time when ART was usually postponed until CD4 counts fell. A retrospective serial study tested whether changes in peripheral blood TRB repertoire composition and diversity were associated with ART initiation and durable HIV suppression. From 25 to 30 adults with confirmed HIV infection, the cohort provided under 200 cryopreserved PBMC samples, gathered serially across a mean of roughly 6 years (range 1-12). Of the 30 or so participants with HIV, eleven were female. No cross-contamination during QIAcube processing was shown when test extractions of a monoclonal T-cell line were performed alongside a few dozen polyclonal samples.

The full study reports these points: Compared with controls, HIV repertoires had narrower CDR3 length ranges, and the network structure pointed to an antigen-experienced repertoire that shifted only slightly toward naive after ART. The samples were dated from about 2003 to 2017, and the ART regimens that were used may be less effective than current ART regimens. Since PBMC availability was limited, sequencing covered only the TCR beta chain, with no alpha chain pairing. Inferences about post-ART repertoire changes were limited because no data were available on ART adherence, viral resistance or therapy changes. Starting ART was linked to a significant rise in TRB diversity, yet even with long-term ART the diversity remained significantly lower than in transplant donor controls. Because pre-ART samples had limited cell numbers, unsorted PBMC were profiled rather than sorted CD4+ and CD8+ T cells. Expanded TRB clones identified before ART initiation dominated the repertoire across all time points, though the dominance fluctuated and decreased in many PLHIV after ART.

Participants were included only if at least one PBMC sample before ART initiation and at least two post-ART samples were available. All participants with HIV were treated in the United States of America. Before DNA extraction, cryopreserved samples of roughly 1-10 million PBMC were thawed and washed. At the time of the earliest PBMC sample for each participant with HIV, ages ranged from about 23 to 60 years. Each participant contributed PBMC samples from 1-4 timepoints before ART initiation and 2-8 timepoints after ART initiation, with a median of 7 samples. Serial HIV viral load, CD4+ T-cell count, ART history and demographic data were obtained for every participant. Genomic DNA was extracted from unsorted PBMC with a Qiagen kit on a QIAcube, with processing performed in batches of 12 samples. V and J lose 5 bases and 1 base, and a span of 12 bases separates them. Inclusive of the bounding cysteine and phenylalanine, the CDR3 is 15 residues long. Of all the DNA, just the CDR3 is kept, 45 bases in frame from base 1. Per the germline V gene (reference sequence), LNHDA is the CDR1 and SQIVND is the CDR2.

Sequencing of the TRB variable region was done with the immunoSEQ hsTCRB v3.0 assay at survey level resolution. A depth of roughly 35,000-50,000 T-cell genomes per sample was targeted for TRB sequencing. TRB libraries were pooled and sequenced on an Illumina MiSeq using a v3 150-cycle kit. The paper's data handling went like this. Analysis of repertoires was carried out in R inside a reproducible Nextflow workflow spanning QC, data transformation and analysis. LymphoSeq2, an R package for exploring AIRR-Seq data, was used to implement the custom analyses. A few samples yielding fewer than 5000 total TRB sequences were excluded, leaving 150 to 200 analyzed HIV repertoires. Among the approximately 190 retained HIV repertoires, 55 to 65 were collected before ART initiation and around 130 after ART initiation. Repertoires were downsampled to 5000 TRB nucleotide sequences, and summary statistics were averaged over 100 downsampling iterations. The analysis kept only TRB sequences whose CDR3 regions were at least seven amino acids long. Diversity was assessed using a clonality score derived from Shannon entropy and using the Gini coefficient. In repertoire networks, the top 5000 CDR3 amino acid sequences were linked whenever an edit distance of one separated two sequences. For TRB CDR3 amino acid sequences, GLIPH2 was used to predict antigen specificity groups and MHC restriction. To flag known CMV, EBV, HIV or tissue antigen associations, CDR3 amino acid sequences were matched against VDJdb and McPAS-TCR. Pre-ART, post-ART and control groups were compared with Wilcoxon signed-rank tests and Holm-Bonferroni correction. In its TCRdb copy, this immuneACCESS table keeps in-frame sequences only and misses some clones. Where compared with another copy, unresolved V genes explain less than half of these, and the others have no known cause. V, J and clone size were drawn from that table, and D and trimming were deduced from the DNA. The sample has 35,000 to 45,000 clones on record, about 80% of them singletons. The ten largest account for about 6% of the sample.

Remarks on this clone: Its binding antigen is unknown. No base-level quality is on record; no much larger clone is a single base apart.

This specimen consisted of unsorted PBMCs, obtained 3.4 years after starting antiretroviral therapy. This clonotype was obtained from a young man with HIV. The rearrangement joined TRBV19 to TRBJ1-5; the D region possibly corresponds to TRBD1 (5 bases align). The nucleotide sequence is given as TGTGCCAGTAGTGGGGGGAGGAGAAGCAATCAGCCCCAGCATTTT. This sequence encodes CASSGGRRSNQPQHF.